This TCR beta chain was identified in a study of tumor and adjacent non-tumor tissue in lung cancer. A modified ARM-PCR protocol with three rounds of nested PCR amplified TCRbeta. TCRdb reprocessed the multiplex PCR reads with MiXCR, giving one entry per CDR3 protein. The repertoire consists of some 100,000 distinct CDR3 sequences, with 65% occurring once and the leading ten covering roughly 20%. CDR1 and CDR2 from the germline V gene are LGHNA and YNFKEQ. The CDR3 runs 18 residues. This sample's RNA came from whole unsorted tissue. The normal lung tissue was taken more than 3 cm from the tumor edge. Only a few counts were recorded for this clonotype. One junction end does not reproduce the germline sequence, and a read error may be involved.

This TCR came from a man between 25 and 39 years old with non-small cell lung cancer. V gene TRBV4-2 combines with J gene TRBJ2-1; 8 bases line up with TRBD2. Sample: distant non-tumor lung tissue. CDR3 sequence reads: CTSRQEALAGLTYNEQFF. CDR3 DNA sequence: TGTACCAGCAGACAAGAAGCCCTAGCGGGTTTAACCTACAATGAGCAGTTCTTC.